This T cell receptor (beta chain) was identified during a study of regulatory T cells in long-lasting Graves disease. General study points: Persistent disease was characterized by preferential usage of TRBV28, TRBJ1-2 and TRBJ2-5.

At least ten counts were recorded for this clonotype. Its antigen is unknown. Time point noted: persistent/refractory GD, antithyroid drugs over 5 years with positive TRAb. The TCR library used RNA extracted from PBMCs. It was by American Thyroid Association guidelines that Graves' disease was diagnosed. V was trimmed by 6 bases and J by 0 bases, leaving 8 bases between them. The germline gives CDR1 MNHEY, CDR2 SVGEGT. This CDR3 has 14 residues. Researchers made TCR beta libraries by using iRepertoire HTBI primers and running Arm-PCR on CDR3 regions. TCRdb ran MiXCR on the multiplex PCR reads and lists one entry per CDR3 protein. The data contain about 470,000 distinct CDR3 sequences, more than 20% of them singletons.

The chain employs TRBV6-2 or TRBV6-3 and TRBJ1-4; D unresolved. This TCR was recovered from a female donor with Graves disease. The sample in question was peripheral blood mononuclear cells (PBMCs), obtained when the disease was refractory, from a patient treated with antithyroid drugs. DNA of the CDR3: TGTGCCAGCAGACCGACTGCAACTAATGAAAAACTGTTTTTT. Translated: CASRPTATNEKLFF.